This T cell receptor (beta chain) was captured by sequencing in a study of cytomegalovirus exposure and HLA in healthy donors. Sequenced by immunoSEQ multiplex PCR; TCRdb stores in-frame clones only, minus some. The repertoire has about 120,000 clones, over 85% of them found once; the top ten carry approximately 2.1%. In regard to this clone: Its antigen is unknown.

General study findings and limits: Listed as cytomegalovirus-associated were 164 TCR beta chains. Accounts indicate the classifier identified cytomegalovirus status with strong specificity and sensitivity.

The sample comprised PBMCs. This TCR came from a woman aged 18-29 years in good health and CMV-seronegative.

The CDR3 is CAWRTQGFTEAFF. Here the CDR3 DNA reads TGTGCCTGGAGGACCCAGGGATTCACTGAAGCTTTCTTT. The chain links TRBV30 to TRBJ1-1; TRBD1 might be the D (5 bases). The CDR3 is made up of 13 amino acids. Trimming took off 3 bases at V and 4 bases at J, with 12 bases between the two ends. Germline V lookup: CDR1 GTSNPN, CDR2 SVGIG (reference sequence).